The rows below give T cell receptor beta chains drawn from one sample of a study of T cell responses to AZD1222 COVID-19 vaccine. Produced via immunoSEQ multiplex PCR; TCRdb's table is partial and in-frame only. Of 100,000 to 150,000 clones in the sample, about 89% were seen once. The sequenced sample was peripheral blood, obtained on day 0 of AZD1222 vaccination. These receptors were collected from an adult in good health. Both conserved end residues are part of each CDR3. D genes are given only for firm matches. Expanded clones get a size class; other rows say once, few or many, or leave the size out.

CDR3,DNA,size,D,J,V
CASSPRLGIVHRVNEQFF,TGTGCCAGCAGTCCCAGACTAGGAATAGTCCATCGAGTCAATGAGCAGTTCTTC,few,NA,TRBJ2-1,TRBV28
CASSFWGRETQYF,TGTGCCAGCAGCTTTTGGGGTCGCGAGACCCAGTACTTC,NA,NA,TRBJ2-5,TRBV7-2
CATSTGPDTIYF,TGTGCCACCAGTACAGGGCCAGACACCATATATTTT,NA,NA,TRBJ1-3,TRBV24-1
CASSQRGGGGNEQFF,TGTGCCAGCAGCCAACGGGGCGGGGGTGGTAATGAGCAGTTCTTC,NA,TRBD2,TRBJ2-1,TRBV4-2
CASSLLGAKSTEAFF,TGTGCCAGCAGTTTGCTGGGGGCGAAAAGCACTGAAGCTTTCTTT,NA,NA,TRBJ1-1,TRBV28
CASSLAEAGRGDGYTF,TGTGCCAGCAGCTTAGCGGAGGCGGGAAGAGGGGATGGCTACACCTTC,NA,NA,TRBJ1-2,TRBV7-2
CASSRLALEQFF,TGTGCCAGCAGCCGACTAGCATTAGAGCAGTTCTTC,once,TRBD2,TRBJ2-1,TRBV28
CASRPDRAAEQYF,TGTGCCAGTAGGCCCGACAGGGCGGCCGAGCAGTACTTC,NA,TRBD1,TRBJ2-7,TRBV19
CASSPGSLNGYTF,TGTGCCAGCTCACCGGGCTCCTTGAACGGCTACACCTTC,NA,NA,TRBJ1-2,TRBV18
CASSLSFSYNSPLHF,TGCGCCAGCAGCCTGTCTTTCTCCTATAATTCACCCCTCCACTTT,NA,NA,TRBJ1-6,TRBV5-1
CASSLREQYF,TGTGCCAGCAGTTTGCGCGAGCAGTACTTC,NA,NA,TRBJ2-7,TRBV28
CASSFSRADGYTF,TGTGCCAGCAGTTTTAGCAGGGCTGATGGCTACACCTTC,NA,NA,TRBJ1-2,TRBV12-3/TRBV12-4
CAWSVRQPPHRNQPQHF,TGTGCCTGGAGTGTACGACAGCCACCGCACCGCAATCAGCCCCAGCATTTT,NA,NA,TRBJ1-5,TRBV30
CASSRGVGSPLHF,TGTGCCAGCAGCCGAGGAGTAGGCTCACCCCTCCACTTT,NA,NA,TRBJ1-6,TRBV3-1/TRBV3-2
CASSTLGGNYNEQFF,TGTGCCAGCAGTACCCTGGGGGGGAACTACAATGAGCAGTTCTTC,NA,TRBD2,TRBJ2-1,TRBV27
CASSTGQGGSPLHF,TGTGCCAGCAGCACTGGACAGGGCGGATCACCCCTCCACTTT,NA,TRBD1,TRBJ1-6,TRBV7-2
CASSLLGGSLNNEQFF,TGCGCCAGCAGCTTGTTGGGGGGATCCTTAAACAATGAGCAGTTCTTC,NA,NA,TRBJ2-1,TRBV5-1
CASSGQGLYEQYF,TGTGCCAGCTCAGGACAGGGTCTCTACGAGCAGTACTTC,NA,TRBD1,TRBJ2-7,TRBV18
CASSYQSTDTQYF,TGTGCCAGCAGTTACCAGAGCACAGATACGCAGTATTTT,once,NA,TRBJ2-3,TRBV6-2/TRBV6-3
CASSLGAERNQPQHF,TGTGCCAGCAGCTTAGGGGCGGAACGCAATCAGCCCCAGCATTTT,NA,NA,TRBJ1-5,TRBV7-2
CASTELGAGANVLTF,TGTGCCAGTACGGAATTGGGGGCTGGGGCCAACGTCCTGACTTTC,NA,NA,TRBJ2-6,TRBV19
CASSLGGTAVGTQYF,TGTGCCAGCAGCTTAGGAGGAACGGCGGTGGGGACCCAGTACTTC,NA,NA,TRBJ2-5,TRBV7-2